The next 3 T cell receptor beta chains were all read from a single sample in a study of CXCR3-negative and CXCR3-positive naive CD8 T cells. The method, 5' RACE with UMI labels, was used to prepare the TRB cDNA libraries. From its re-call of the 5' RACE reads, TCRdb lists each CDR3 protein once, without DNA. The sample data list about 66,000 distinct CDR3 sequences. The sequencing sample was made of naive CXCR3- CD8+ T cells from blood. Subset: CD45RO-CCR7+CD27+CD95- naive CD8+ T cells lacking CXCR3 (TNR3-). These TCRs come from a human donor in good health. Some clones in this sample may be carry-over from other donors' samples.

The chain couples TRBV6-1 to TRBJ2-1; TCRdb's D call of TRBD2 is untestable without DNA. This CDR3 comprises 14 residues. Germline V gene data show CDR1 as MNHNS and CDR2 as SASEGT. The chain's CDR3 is CASSTPVSGDSEFF.

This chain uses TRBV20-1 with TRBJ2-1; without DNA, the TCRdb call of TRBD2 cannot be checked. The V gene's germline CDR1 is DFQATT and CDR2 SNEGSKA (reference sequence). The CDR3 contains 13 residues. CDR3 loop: CSALTRTYNEQFF.

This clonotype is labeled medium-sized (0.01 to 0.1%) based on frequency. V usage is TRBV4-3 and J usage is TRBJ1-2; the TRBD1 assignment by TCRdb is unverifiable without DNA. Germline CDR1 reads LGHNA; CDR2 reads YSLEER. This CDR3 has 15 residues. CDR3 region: CASSQVRTGLDGYTF.